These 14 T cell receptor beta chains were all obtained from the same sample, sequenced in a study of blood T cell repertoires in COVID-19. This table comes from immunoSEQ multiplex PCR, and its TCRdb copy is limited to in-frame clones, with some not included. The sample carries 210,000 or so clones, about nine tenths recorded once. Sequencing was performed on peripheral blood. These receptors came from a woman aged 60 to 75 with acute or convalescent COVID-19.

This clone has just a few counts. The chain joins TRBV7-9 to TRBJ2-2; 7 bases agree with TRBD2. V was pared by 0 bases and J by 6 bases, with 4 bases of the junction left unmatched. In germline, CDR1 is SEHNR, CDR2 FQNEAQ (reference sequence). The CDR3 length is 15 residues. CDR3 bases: TGTGCCAGCAGCTTAGCGGGGGGGTCCCCCGGGGAGCTGTTTTTT. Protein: CASSLAGGSPGELFF.

CDR3 loop: CASSVGLAGVAEQYF. The CDR3 nucleotides read TGTGCCAGCAGCGTAGGACTAGCGGGAGTTGCCGAGCAGTACTTC. This chain joins TRBV9 and TRBJ2-7, with 12 nucleotides matching TRBD2. The V gene's germline CDR1 is SGDLS and CDR2 YYNGEE. The CDR3 spans 15 residues. The trim removed 0 bases at V and 6 bases at J, leaving 4 bases unmatched.

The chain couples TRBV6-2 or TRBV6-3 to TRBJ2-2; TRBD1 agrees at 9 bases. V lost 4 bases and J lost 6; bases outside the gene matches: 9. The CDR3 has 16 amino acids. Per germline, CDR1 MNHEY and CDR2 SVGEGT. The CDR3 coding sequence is TGTGCCAGCAGTTGGGAAAAGGGGACAGGGTCCGGGGAGCTGTTTTTT. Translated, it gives CASSWEKGTGSGELFF.

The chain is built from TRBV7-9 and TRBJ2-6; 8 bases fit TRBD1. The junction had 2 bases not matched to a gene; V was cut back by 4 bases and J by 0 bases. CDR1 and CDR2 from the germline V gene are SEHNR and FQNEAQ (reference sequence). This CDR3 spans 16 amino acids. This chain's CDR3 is CASSSDRVSGANVLTF. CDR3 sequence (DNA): TGTGCCAGCAGCTCGGACAGGGTCTCTGGGGCCAACGTCCTGACTTTC.

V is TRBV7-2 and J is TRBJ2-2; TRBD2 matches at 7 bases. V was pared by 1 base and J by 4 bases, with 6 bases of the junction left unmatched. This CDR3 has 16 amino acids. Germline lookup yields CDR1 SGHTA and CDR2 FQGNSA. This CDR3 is CASSLGGGAITGELFF. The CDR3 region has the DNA TGTGCCAGCAGCTTAGGGGGAGGGGCGATCACCGGGGAGCTGTTTTTT. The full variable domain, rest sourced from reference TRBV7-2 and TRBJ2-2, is GAGVSQSPSNKVTEKGKDVELRCDPISGHTALYWYRQSLGQGLEFLIYFQGNSAPDKSGLPSDRFSAERTGGSVSTLTIQRTQQEDSAVYLCASSLGGGAITGELFFGEGSRLTVL.

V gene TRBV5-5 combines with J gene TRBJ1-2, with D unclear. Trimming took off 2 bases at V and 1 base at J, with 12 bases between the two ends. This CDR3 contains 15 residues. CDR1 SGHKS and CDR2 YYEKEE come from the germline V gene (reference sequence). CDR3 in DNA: TGTGCCAGCAGCTTTCTGTCGGGAGTTAACTATGGCTACACCTTC. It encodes CASSFLSGVNYGYTF.

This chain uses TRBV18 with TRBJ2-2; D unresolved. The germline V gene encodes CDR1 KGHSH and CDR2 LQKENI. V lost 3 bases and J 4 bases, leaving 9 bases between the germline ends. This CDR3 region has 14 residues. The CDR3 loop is CASSPSGSTGELFF. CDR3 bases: TGTGCCAGCTCACCGTCGGGTAGCACCGGGGAGCTGTTTTTT.

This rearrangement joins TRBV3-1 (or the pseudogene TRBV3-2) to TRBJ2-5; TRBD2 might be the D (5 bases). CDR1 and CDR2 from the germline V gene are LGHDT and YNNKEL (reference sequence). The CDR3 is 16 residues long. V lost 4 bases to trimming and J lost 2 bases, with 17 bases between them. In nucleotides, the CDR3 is TGTGCCAGCAGCCCAACCTCGGGGTCGTGGCAAGAGACCCAGTACTTC. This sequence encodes CASSPTSGSWQETQYF.

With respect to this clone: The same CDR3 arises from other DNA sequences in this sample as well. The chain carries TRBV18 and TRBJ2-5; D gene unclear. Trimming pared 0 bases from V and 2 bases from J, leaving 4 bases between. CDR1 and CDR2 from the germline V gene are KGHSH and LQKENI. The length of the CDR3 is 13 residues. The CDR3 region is CASSPPSQETQYF. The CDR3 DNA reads TGTGCCAGCTCACCACCATCTCAAGAGACCCAGTACTTC.

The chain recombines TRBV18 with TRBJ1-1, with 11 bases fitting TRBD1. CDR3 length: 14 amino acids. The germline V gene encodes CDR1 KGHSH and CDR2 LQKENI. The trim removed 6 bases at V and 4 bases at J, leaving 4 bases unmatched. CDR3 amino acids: CASSSGTGGTEAFF. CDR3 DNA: TGTGCCAGCTCGTCCGGGACAGGGGGCACTGAAGCTTTCTTT.

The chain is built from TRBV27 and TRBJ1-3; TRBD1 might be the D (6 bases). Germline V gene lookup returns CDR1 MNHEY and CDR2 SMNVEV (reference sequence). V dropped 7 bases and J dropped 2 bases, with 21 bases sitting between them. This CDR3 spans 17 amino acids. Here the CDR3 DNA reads TGTGCCAGCAAAAGGGGGGGAGGAGGCCGCACTGGAAACACCATATATTTT. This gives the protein CASKRGGGGRTGNTIYF.

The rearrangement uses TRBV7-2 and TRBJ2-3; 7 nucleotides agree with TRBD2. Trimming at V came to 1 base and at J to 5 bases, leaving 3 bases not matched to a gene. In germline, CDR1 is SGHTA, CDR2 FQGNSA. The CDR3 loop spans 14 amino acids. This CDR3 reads CASSLGTRQDTQYF. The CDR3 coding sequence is TGTGCCAGCAGCTTAGGGACTAGACAAGATACGCAGTATTTT.

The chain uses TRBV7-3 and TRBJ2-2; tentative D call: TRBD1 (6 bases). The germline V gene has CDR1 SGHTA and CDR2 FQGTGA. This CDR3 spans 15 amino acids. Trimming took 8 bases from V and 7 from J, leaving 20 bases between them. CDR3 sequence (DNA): TGTGCCAGCTCCACAGGGACCTCGGTGGTCGGGGAGCTGTTTTTT. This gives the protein CASSTGTSVVGELFF.

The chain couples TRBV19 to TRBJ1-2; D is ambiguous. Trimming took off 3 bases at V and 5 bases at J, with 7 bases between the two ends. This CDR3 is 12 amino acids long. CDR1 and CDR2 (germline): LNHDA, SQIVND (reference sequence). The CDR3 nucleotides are TGTGCCAGTAGTATTAACAGTTATGGCTACACCTTC. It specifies CASSINSYGYTF. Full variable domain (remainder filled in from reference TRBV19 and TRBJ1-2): DGGITQSPKYLFRKEGQNVTLSCEQNLNHDAMYWYRQDPGQGLRLIYYSQIVNDFQKGDIAEGYSVSREKKESFPLTVTSAQKNPTAFYLCASSINSYGYTFGSGTRLTVV.